What follows are 28 T cell receptor beta chains derived from one specimen sequenced in a study of technical replicates of blood from four donors. The method was immunoSEQ multiplex PCR; TCRdb's version includes in-frame clones alone and lacks a portion of them. Of approximately 70,000 clones in the sample, 95% to 98% were seen once. The sample was T cells isolated from PBMCs. Receptors originate from a human donor in good health.

The chain carries TRBV18 and TRBJ1-2; 7 bases map to TRBD1. This CDR3 has 15 residues. CDR1 and CDR2 (germline): KGHSH, LQKENI. The ends lost 4 bases at V and 5 bases at J; junction bases unmatched: 10. CDR3 sequence (DNA): TGTGCCAGCTCACTAGACCTCGGGACAGATTATGGCTACACCTTC. It is translated as CASSLDLGTDYGYTF. The variable domain in full, completed from reference TRBV18 and TRBJ1-2, reads NAGVMQNPRHLVRRRGQEARLRCSPMKGHSHVYWYRQLPEEGLKFMVYLQKENIIDESGMPKERFSAEFPKEGPSILRIQQVVRGDSAAYFCASSLDLGTDYGYTFGSGTRLTVV.

The rearrangement uses TRBV6-5 and TRBJ2-7; D is perhaps TRBD1 (5 bases). The CDR3 spans 15 residues. Looked up from germline, CDR1 is MNHEY and CDR2 is SVGAGI. Trimming left V 11 bases short and J 3 bases short, with 23 bases between. Here the CDR3 reads CAGPDYNRRNYEQYF. As DNA, the CDR3 is TGTGCCGGACCCGATTATAACAGGAGAAACTACGAGCAGTACTTC.

The genes are TRBV19 and TRBJ2-7, with D maybe TRBD2 (5 bases). V was pared by 0 bases and J by 6 bases, with 9 bases between. There are 13 residues in the CDR3. Germline V gene data show CDR1 as LNHDA and CDR2 as SQIVND (reference sequence). In DNA form, the CDR3 reads TGTGCCAGTAGTATAGATGGAGGACTCGAGCAGTACTTC. This encodes CASSIDGGLEQYF.

This sequence joins TRBV4-1 and TRBJ1-2, with 8 positions matching TRBD1. V trimming: 4 bases; J trimming: 4 bases; junction bases outside the gene matches: 8. The CDR3 loop spans 15 amino acids. From germline, CDR1 is MGHRA and CDR2 YSYEKL. The CDR3 DNA reads as TGCGCCAGCAGCCCGCCGGACAGGGAGGGCTATGGCTACACCTTC. This gives the protein CASSPPDREGYGYTF.

This clone showed up just once. V and J are TRBV21-1 and TRBJ2-7; the table assigns TRBD2, which was not confirmed against the DNA. TRBV21-1 is a known pseudogene. The CDR3 is 15 amino acids. The CDR3, as DNA: TGTGCCAGCCAAAGGTGGGAGTTCTCGGTCTACGAGCAGTACTTC. Translation gives CASQRWEFSVYEQYF.

This sequence joins TRBV29-1 and TRBJ1-1; 9 bases are shared with TRBD1. Germline loops: CDR1 SQVTM, CDR2 ANQGSEA. The CDR3 spans 13 residues. The V gene end was trimmed by 7 bases and the J gene end by 3 bases; junction bases not matched to a gene: 6. CDR3 protein: CSGKQGADTEAFF. CDR3 nucleotides: TGCAGCGGAAAACAGGGGGCGGACACTGAAGCTTTCTTT.

V usage is TRBV29-1 and J usage is TRBJ2-1, with D tentatively TRBD2 (5 bases). V gave up 0 bases and J gave up 2 bases, with 11 bases separating them. The CDR3 length is 15 residues. Germline CDR1 reads SQVTM; CDR2 reads ANQGSEA. The CDR3 DNA is TGCAGCGTTGAAGATGGCCAGCGGCCCTACAATGAGCAGTTCTTC. Its translation is CSVEDGQRPYNEQFF.

The rearrangement uses TRBV29-1 and TRBJ2-7; no clear D gene. V dropped 3 bases and J dropped 2 bases, with 11 bases sitting between them. Per germline, CDR1 SQVTM and CDR2 ANQGSEA. The CDR3 consists of 13 residues. The CDR3 DNA reads TGCAGCGTTGACACGGAGAATCCCTACGAGCAGTACTTC. Protein sequence: CSVDTENPYEQYF.

This clone has more than one count but fewer than ten. The chain recombines TRBV6-6 with TRBJ1-2; maybe TRBD1 (5 bases). Germline lookup yields CDR1 MNHNY and CDR2 SVGAGI (reference sequence). V was clipped by 4 bases and J by 2 bases, with 11 bases between them. This CDR3 contains 14 residues. The CDR3, as DNA: TGTGCCAGCAGTTTGGCAGGGCGGAACTATGGCTACACCTTC. This codes for CASSLAGRNYGYTF.

The rearrangement links TRBV5-1 to TRBJ2-7; TRBD1 is a possible D gene (5 bases). The length of the CDR3 is 11 residues. The germline V gene encodes CDR1 SGHRS and CDR2 YFSETQ. Trimming took 3 bases from V and 6 from J, leaving 7 bases between them. The CDR3 DNA is TGCGCCAGCAGCTCTGGGGCCGAGCAGTACTTC. This encodes CASSSGAEQYF.

The V call is TRBV4-3, the J call TRBJ2-7; 10 nucleotides agree with TRBD2. Trimming cost V 2 bases and J 4 bases; bases outside gene matches: 5. Germline CDR1 and CDR2: LGHNA and YSLEER. The CDR3 totals 15 residues. The CDR3 spells CASSQNLAGAYEQYF. The CDR3 bases are TGCGCCAGCAGCCAAAACCTAGCGGGAGCTTACGAGCAGTACTTC.

The chain has TRBV9 and TRBJ2-1; possibly TRBD2 for D (5 bases). The germline gives CDR1 SGDLS, CDR2 YYNGEE. CDR3 length: 16 amino acids. The germline V and J ends were trimmed by 4 bases and 0 bases, with 14 bases remaining between them. CDR3 residues: CASSSKTTSSYNEQFF. Written as DNA, the CDR3 is TGTGCCAGCAGCTCCAAGACTACCAGCTCCTACAATGAGCAGTTCTTC.

This chain connects TRBV4-1 to TRBJ2-7; D ambiguous. The CDR3 is 14 residues long. V lost 1 base, J lost 3 bases, and 10 bases lay in between. CDR1 is MGHRA, CDR2 YSYEKL, per germline. The CDR3: CASSQANSNYEQYF. The CDR3 region has the DNA TGCGCCAGCAGCCAAGCGAACAGCAACTACGAGCAGTACTTC.

V usage is TRBV29-1 and J usage is TRBJ1-1, with a tentative D call TRBD1 (6 bases). V lost 4 bases, J lost 2 bases, and 8 bases lay in between. The CDR3 covers 12 residues. Germline-derived CDR1 and CDR2 are SQVTM and ANQGSEA. This CDR3 reads CSVGQANTEAFF. The CDR3 DNA reads as TGCAGCGTTGGACAGGCTAACACTGAAGCTTTCTTT.

The chain's CDR3 is CAWSVTGLGETQYF. CDR3 DNA: TGTGCCTGGAGTGTTACAGGCTTGGGAGAGACCCAGTACTTC. The chain joins TRBV30 to TRBJ2-5; a possible D gene is TRBD1 (5 bases). Per germline, CDR1 GTSNPN and CDR2 SVGIG (reference sequence). This CDR3 contains 14 residues. V lost 0 bases and J 4 bases, leaving 12 bases between the germline ends. Combining the CDR3 with reference TRBV30 and TRBJ2-5 gives the whole variable domain SQTIHQWPATLVQPVGSPLSLECTVEGTSNPNLYWYRQAAGRGLQLLFYSVGIGQISSEVPQNLSASRPQDRQFILSSKKLLLSDSGFYLCAWSVTGLGETQYFGPGTRLLVL.

This clone was recorded only once. The rearrangement joins TRBV9 to TRBJ2-7, with 8 positions matching TRBD2. Germline CDR1 and CDR2: SGDLS and YYNGEE. The trim removed 4 bases at V and 5 bases at J, leaving 8 bases unmatched. CDR3 length: 14 amino acids. CDR3 DNA: TGTGCCAGCAGCCCCCCGGGACTAGTCCACGAGCAGTACTTC. Translation gives CASSPPGLVHEQYF.

The V gene is TRBV5-4, the J gene TRBJ2-2; the match to TRBD1 covers 9 bases. Germline V CDR1 and CDR2: SGHNT, YYREEE (reference sequence). J gave up 6 bases and V 0 bases, and 9 bases lay outside the gene matches. The CDR3 runs to 17 residues. The CDR3 region is CASSLAGTGKGAGELFF. The CDR3 DNA reads as TGTGCCAGCAGCTTGGCCGGGACAGGGAAGGGTGCCGGGGAGCTGTTTTTT.

CDR3 bases: TGTGCCAGCAGTGAAGCGGTCAGGGGGCACGAGCAGTACTTC. This encodes CASSEAVRGHEQYF. The V gene is TRBV2, the J gene TRBJ2-7, with TRBD1 matching over 8 bases. CDR1 SNHLY and CDR2 FYNNEI come from the germline V gene. The CDR3 spans 14 residues. Trimming cost V 0 bases and J 5 bases; bases outside gene matches: 3. The whole variable domain, filled in from reference TRBV2 and TRBJ2-7, reads EPEVTQTPSHQVTQMGQEVILRCVPISNHLYFYWYRQILGQKVEFLVSFYNNEISEKSEIFDDQFSVERPDGSNFTLKIRSTKLEDSAMYFCASSEAVRGHEQYFGPGTRLTVT.

The chain links TRBV30 to TRBJ2-4; weak D call: TRBD1 (6 bases). The length of the CDR3 is 16 residues. Germline V gene sequence: CDR1 GTSNPN, CDR2 SVGIG (reference sequence). V shed 1 base and J shed 1 base, with 14 bases lying between them. The CDR3 spells CAWSGTRGTAKNIQYF. The CDR3 region has the DNA TGTGCCTGGAGTGGCACCAGGGGAACGGCCAAAAACATTCAGTACTTC.

This chain links TRBV13 with TRBJ1-5, with 11 bases matching TRBD1. There are 15 residues in the CDR3. Germline lookup yields CDR1 PRHDT and CDR2 FYEKMQ (reference sequence). After removal of 4 bases from V and 11 bases from J, the junction contained 10 bases not matched to a gene. In DNA form, the CDR3 reads TGTGCCAGCAGCTCGGGGACAGGGGGTCAGGGGGCCCAGCATTTT. The encoded protein is CASSSGTGGQGAQHF.

This sequence joins TRBV18 and TRBJ2-7; 10 bases agree with TRBD2. V was clipped by 5 bases and J by 2 bases; unmatched bases: 6. Germline V lookup: CDR1 KGHSH, CDR2 LQKENI. CDR3 length: 15 residues. The CDR3 bases are TGTGCCAGCTCATTATCACTAGCGGGGACCTACGAGCAGTACTTC. It yields the protein CASSLSLAGTYEQYF.

The chain employs TRBV6-1 and TRBJ1-5, with D maybe TRBD1 (5 bases). Germline CDR1 MNHNS, CDR2 SASEGT. V lost 2 bases to trimming and J lost 3 bases, with 8 bases between them. CDR3 size: 14 residues. CDR3 in amino acids: CASSEQGFNQPQHF. In DNA, the CDR3 is TGTGCCAGCAGTGAACAGGGCTTCAATCAGCCCCAGCATTTT.

CDR3: CASGALEGNTEAFF. The CDR3 coding sequence is TGTGCCAGCGGGGCTTTGGAGGGAAACACTGAAGCTTTCTTT. The chain has TRBV4-2 and TRBJ1-1, with D possibly TRBD1 on 5 matching bases. The germline gives CDR1 LGHNA, CDR2 YNFKEQ. V was pared by 8 bases and J by 2 bases, with 15 bases between. The CDR3 has 14 amino acids.

V and J are TRBV5-4 and TRBJ2-3, with 9 bases matching TRBD1. The CDR3 has 14 residues. Germline loops: CDR1 SGHNT, CDR2 YYREEE (reference sequence). The junction had 2 bases not matched to a gene; V was cut back by 2 bases and J by 4 bases. CDR3: CASSLQGAPDTQYF. The CDR3 DNA reads as TGTGCCAGCAGCTTACAGGGGGCCCCAGATACGCAGTATTTT.

The V call is TRBV7-9, the J call TRBJ1-1; D is undetermined. Germline values: CDR1 SEHNR, CDR2 FQNEAQ (reference sequence). The V end was cut by 5 bases, the J end by 1 base, with 8 bases between. CDR3 length equals 13 residues. The CDR3, as DNA: TGTGCCAGCAGCCTTAGACAGAACACTGAAGCTTTCTTT. Encoded protein: CASSLRQNTEAFF. The full variable domain, in which reference TRBV7-9 and TRBJ1-1 provide the parts outside the CDR3, is DTGVSQNPRHKITKRGQNVTFRCDPISEHNRLYWYRQTLGQGPEFLTYFQNEAQLEKSRLLSDRFSAERPKGSFSTLEIQRTEQGDSAMYLCASSLRQNTEAFFGQGTRLTVV.

The CDR3 reads CAWSVNYRVSSGRALETQYF. CDR3 nucleotide sequence: TGTGCCTGGAGTGTAAACTACAGGGTCTCTAGCGGGAGGGCCTTGGAGACCCAGTACTTC. The rearrangement uses TRBV30 and TRBJ2-5; 12 bases are shared with TRBD2. CDR1 and CDR2 (germline): GTSNPN, SVGIG (reference sequence). Germline trimming cut 0 bases from V and 5 bases from J; bases unmatched to any gene: 19. The CDR3 has 20 amino acids.

The J gene is TRBJ1-2, the V gene TRBV2; D possibly corresponds to TRBD1 (5 bases). The CDR3 is 12 residues long. Germline lookup yields CDR1 SNHLY and CDR2 FYNNEI. V lost 8 bases, J lost 6 bases, and 13 bases lay in between. CDR3 residues: CASHWGVHGYTF. CDR3 nucleotide sequence: TGTGCCAGCCACTGGGGGGTGCATGGCTACACCTTC. Based on the CDR3 plus reference TRBV2 and TRBJ1-2, the full variable domain is EPEVTQTPSHQVTQMGQEVILRCVPISNHLYFYWYRQILGQKVEFLVSFYNNEISEKSEIFDDQFSVERPDGSNFTLKIRSTKLEDSAMYFCASHWGVHGYTFGSGTRLTVV.

The chain joins TRBV7-6 to TRBJ1-1; D remains unclear. V dropped 4 bases and J dropped 1 base, with 16 bases sitting between them. The CDR3 covers 16 residues. Germline CDR1 is SGHVS and CDR2 is FNYEAQ. The DNA for the CDR3 is TGTGCCAGCAGCTCCAAAACACTGGCAGGGAACACTGAAGCTTTCTTT. Its protein is CASSSKTLAGNTEAFF.